Listed below are T cell receptor beta chains from one sample, sequenced in a study of OX40 agonist ivuxolimab in advanced cancers. TCRdb keeps only in-frame clones here, not all; method: immunoSEQ multiplex PCR. The table shows some 100,000 clones, with around 84% occurring only once. The sequenced sample was CD4+ or CD8+ T cells sorted from blood, obtained in a trial of the OX40 agonist ivuxolimab. These receptors were obtained from an adult with an advanced solid tumor such as melanoma, head and neck, liver or kidney cancer. Both conserved end residues are part of each CDR3. D genes are given only for firm matches. Some rows have no size entry. The others give once, few or many, or a class for an expanded clone.

abundance	j_gene	d_gene	v_gene	CDR3aa	CDR3nt
few	TRBJ1-1	-	TRBV5-1	CASSLVASPNTEAFF	TGCGCCAGCAGCTTGGTTGCGTCGCCGAACACTGAAGCTTTCTTT
-	TRBJ1-2	-	TRBV27	CASSKTGSYGYTF	TGTGCCAGCAGTAAAACAGGGAGCTATGGCTACACCTTC
-	TRBJ2-7	TRBD1	TRBV15	CATSRAGGQGQYEQYF	TGTGCCACCAGCAGAGCGGGGGGACAGGGGCAATACGAGCAGTACTTC
-	TRBJ1-2	-	TRBV7-6	CASSPGGGPGYGYTF	TGTGCCAGCAGCCCCGGGGGGGGCCCTGGTTATGGCTACACCTTC
-	TRBJ1-6	-	TRBV6-5	CASANSAFLHF	TGTGCCAGCGCCAACTCCGCTTTTCTCCACTTT
-	TRBJ2-7	TRBD2	TRBV4-1	CASSQDGAGDGFEQYF	TGCGCCAGCAGCCAAGATGGGGCGGGAGACGGTTTCGAGCAGTACTTC
-	TRBJ2-5	TRBD1	TRBV10-3	CAISGGQGPETQYF	TGTGCCATCAGTGGGGGACAGGGTCCAGAGACCCAGTACTTC
-	TRBJ1-1	TRBD1	TRBV9	CASSVQTGGNTEAFF	TGTGCCAGCAGCGTACAAACAGGGGGAAACACTGAAGCTTTCTTT
-	TRBJ2-3	TRBD2	TRBV7-8	CASGASGSRADTQYF	TGTGCCAGCGGGGCTAGCGGGAGTAGGGCAGATACGCAGTATTTT
-	TRBJ2-7	-	TRBV18	CASSPTAGQDEQYF	TGTGCCAGCTCACCAACGGCGGGACAAGACGAGCAGTACTTC
-	TRBJ1-1	-	TRBV4-1	CASSGSPGLNTEAFF	TGCGCCAGCAGTGGGTCCCCAGGCCTGAACACTGAAGCTTTCTTT
-	TRBJ2-7	-	TRBV6-5	CASSSYMGEQYF	TGTGCCAGCAGTTCGTATATGGGCGAGCAGTACTTC
-	TRBJ2-3	-	TRBV21-1	CASSKDPPGAKVYRNTWDTQYF	TGTGCCAGCAGCAAAGATCCTCCGGGGGCAAAGGTCTATAGAAACACATGGGATACGCAGTATTTT
-	TRBJ2-1	TRBD2	TRBV4-2	CASSQERETSGAYNEQFF	TGTGCCAGCAGCCAAGAGCGTGAAACTAGCGGAGCCTACAATGAGCAGTTCTTC
-	TRBJ2-1	-	TRBV20-1	CRPKGRNEQFF	TGCAGACCCAAGGGGAGGAATGAGCAGTTCTTC
-	TRBJ1-3	-	TRBV5-1	CASSLGQEGGNTIYF	TGCGCCAGCAGCTTGGGACAGGAGGGTGGAAACACCATATATTTT
-	TRBJ1-5	-	TRBV6-1	CASNSGFLNQPQHF	TGTGCCAGCAATTCGGGTTTCCTCAATCAGCCCCAGCATTTT
-	TRBJ1-1	TRBD1	TRBV19	CASRQGQMNTEAFF	TGTGCCAGTAGGCAGGGACAGATGAACACTGAAGCTTTCTTT
-	TRBJ1-1	-	TRBV28	CASRVLVDTEAFF	TGTGCCTCCCGAGTGTTGGTGGACACTGAAGCTTTCTTT
-	TRBJ2-1	TRBD2	TRBV10-1	CASSESRTSGSPFF	TGCGCCAGCAGTGAGTCAAGAACTAGCGGGAGCCCGTTCTTC
-	TRBJ2-1	-	TRBV5-1	CASIPEGTTYNEQFF	TGCGCCAGCATCCCTGAGGGCACAACCTACAATGAGCAGTTCTTC
-	TRBJ1-1	-	TRBV5-1	CASSSGLNTEAFF	TGCGCCAGCAGCTCAGGGTTGAACACTGAAGCTTTCTTT
-	TRBJ2-1	TRBD2	TRBV2	CASREIAGGGNEQFF	TGTGCCAGCAGGGAAATAGCGGGAGGGGGTAATGAGCAGTTCTTC
-	TRBJ1-2	-	TRBV27	CASSPTRTTRGYTF	TGTGCCAGCAGCCCAACGCGCACCACGAGGGGCTACACCTTC
few	TRBJ2-7	TRBD2	TRBV9	CASSKSSGSSYEQYF	TGTGCCAGCAGCAAATCTAGCGGGAGTTCGTACGAGCAGTACTTC
-	TRBJ2-7	-	TRBV11-2	CASSPELLGGRYEQYF	TGTGCCAGCAGCCCAGAGCTGTTGGGGGGCCGCTACGAGCAGTACTTC